This TCR beta chain was identified during a study of T cell responses to AZD1222 COVID-19 vaccine. A word on this clone: Antigen: not known.

Assay used: immunoSEQ multiplex PCR; TCRdb lists only in-frame clones, some missing. The sample yields some 140,000 clones, 80% to 90% seen once. This CDR3 is built from 13 residues. Deletions cut 3 bases from V and 4 bases from J, with 9 bases between. Germline V gene sequence: CDR1 LNHDA, CDR2 SQIVND (reference sequence). Findings of the study overall: Along spike, vaccine-associated CD4 TCRs were found throughout, with dominance at 160-218 and 743-854. Nearly half of unique spike-specific TCRs reportedly avoided B.1.351 and B.1.1.7 mutated regions. Donors skewed white British and female; clonal diversity was possibly underestimated. AZD1222 recipients seropositive at baseline numbered only six or seven.

The specimen comprised peripheral blood, sampled on day 0 of AZD1222 vaccination. This receptor was identified in an adult in good health. The J gene is TRBJ1-2, the V gene TRBV19, with D hard to call. CDR3: CASSIGGFYGYTF. The CDR3 DNA sequence: TGTGCCAGTAGTATTGGCGGGTTCTATGGCTACACCTTC.